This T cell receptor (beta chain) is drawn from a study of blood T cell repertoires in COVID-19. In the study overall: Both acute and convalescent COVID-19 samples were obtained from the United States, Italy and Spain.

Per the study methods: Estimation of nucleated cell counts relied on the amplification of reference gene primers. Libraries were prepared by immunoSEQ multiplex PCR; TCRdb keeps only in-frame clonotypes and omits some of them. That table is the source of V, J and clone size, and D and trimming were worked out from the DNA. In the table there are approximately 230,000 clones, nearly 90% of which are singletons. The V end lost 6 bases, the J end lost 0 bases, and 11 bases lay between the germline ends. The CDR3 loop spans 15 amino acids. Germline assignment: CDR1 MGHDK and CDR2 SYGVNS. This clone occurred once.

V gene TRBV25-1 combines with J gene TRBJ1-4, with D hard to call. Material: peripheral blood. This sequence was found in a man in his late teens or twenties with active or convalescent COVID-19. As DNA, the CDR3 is TGTGCCAGCAGCGTCCCTAGTACAACTAATGAAAAACTGTTTTTT. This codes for CASSVPSTTNEKLFF.